The 7 T cell receptor beta chains given below trace back to one sample, sequenced in a study of control samples from healthy donors and cancer patients. Clones were read by immunoSEQ multiplex PCR, and TCRdb kept only the in-frame ones, dropping some. The table shows some 150,000 clones, with around 96% occurring only once. The sample comprised blood. Every receptor here comes from a man between 40 and 49 years old in good health.

The V and J genes are TRBV2 and TRBJ1-2, with TRBD1 identical over 9 bases. The germline V gene encodes CDR1 SNHLY and CDR2 FYNNEI. The V segment lost 4 bases and the J segment 7 bases; nucleotides outside the gene matches: 4. The CDR3 length is 13 residues. CDR3: CASSVDRGGGYTF. Here the CDR3 DNA reads TGTGCCAGCAGTGTGGACAGGGGCGGTGGCTACACCTTC.

V and J are TRBV6-2 or TRBV6-3 and TRBJ1-1; no clear D gene. The CDR3 has 15 residues. Trimming cost V 2 bases and J 5 bases, with 15 bases left between them. Germline CDR1 is MNHEY and CDR2 is SVGEGT. The CDR3 DNA sequence: TGTGCCAGCAGTTACGGCCGGGCCGGGAGAACTGAAGCTTTCTTT. Protein: CASSYGRAGRTEAFF.

V and J are TRBV11-1 and TRBJ2-5, with D uncertain. This CDR3 spans 11 amino acids. Germline lookup yields CDR1 SGHAT and CDR2 FQDESV (reference sequence). Trimming removed 3 bases at V and 3 bases at J, with 2 bases between. CDR3 sequence (DNA): TGTGCCAGCAGCTTGGAAGAGACCCAGTACTTC. Translation gives CASSLEETQYF.

The J gene is TRBJ1-4, the V gene TRBV15, with D unresolved. The CDR3 contains 16 residues. V dropped 5 bases and J dropped 4 bases, with 17 bases sitting between them. Germline lookup yields CDR1 LNHNV and CDR2 YYDKDF (reference sequence). DNA for the CDR3: TGTGCCACCAGCCTTGTCCGGACCTTGGATAATGAAAAACTGTTTTTT. It specifies CATSLVRTLDNEKLFF. The whole variable domain, filled in from reference TRBV15 and TRBJ1-4, reads DAMVIQNPRYQVTQFGKPVTLSCSQTLNHNVMYWYQQKSSQAPKLLFHYYDKDFNNEADTPDNFQSRRPNTSFCFLDIRSPGLGDTAMYLCATSLVRTLDNEKLFFGSGTQLSVL.

V gene TRBV5-1 combines with J gene TRBJ2-3, with D perhaps TRBD1 or TRBD2 (5 bases each). The CDR3 contains 15 residues. The V end lost 0 bases, the J end lost 2 bases, and 10 bases lay between the germline ends. The germline CDR1 and CDR2 sequences are SGHRS and YFSETQ. CDR3 sequence reads: CASSLGVGVTDTQYF. Here the CDR3 DNA reads TGCGCCAGCAGCTTGGGAGTGGGGGTCACAGATACGCAGTATTTT. Full variable domain (remainder filled in from reference TRBV5-1 and TRBJ2-3): KAGVTQTPRYLIKTRGQQVTLSCSPISGHRSVSWYQQTPGQGLQFLFEYFSETQRNKGNFPGRFSGRQFSNSRSEMNVSTLELGDSALYLCASSLGVGVTDTQYFGPGTRLTVL.

This chain joins TRBV11-2 and TRBJ2-7; no clear D. The CDR3 is made up of 14 amino acids. V was pared by 1 base and J by 0 bases, with 7 bases between. Germline V CDR1 and CDR2: SGHAT, FQNNGV. In DNA form, the CDR3 reads TGTGCCAGCAGCTTAGGTTATAGCTCCTACGAGCAGTACTTC. Translated: CASSLGYSSYEQYF.

The chain joins TRBV7-9 to TRBJ2-2; D ambiguous. This CDR3 has 15 residues. V dropped 3 bases and J dropped 6 bases, with 14 bases sitting between them. Germline V gene data show CDR1 as SEHNR and CDR2 as FQNEAQ (reference sequence). The CDR3 is CASSFDWSLAGELFF. DNA for the CDR3: TGTGCCAGCAGCTTCGACTGGTCTCTGGCCGGGGAGCTGTTTTTT.